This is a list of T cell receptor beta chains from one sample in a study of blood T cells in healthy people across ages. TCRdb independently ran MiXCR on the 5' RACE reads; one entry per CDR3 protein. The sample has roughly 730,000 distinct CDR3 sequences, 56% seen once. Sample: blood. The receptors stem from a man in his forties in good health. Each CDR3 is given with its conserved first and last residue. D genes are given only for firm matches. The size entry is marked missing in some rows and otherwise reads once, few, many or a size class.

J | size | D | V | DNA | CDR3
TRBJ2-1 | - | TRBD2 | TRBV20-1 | TGCAGTGCTAGAGATGGGCTAGCGGATTACAATGAGCGGTTCTTC | CSARDGLADYNERFF
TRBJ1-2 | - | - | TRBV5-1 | TGCGCCAGCAGCTTCTCCCGGGTGATGAGGGGCTACACCTTC | CASSFSRVMRGYTF
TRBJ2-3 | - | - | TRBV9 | TGTGCCAGCAGCCCCCGGGGAGAACTTGGGACGGATACGCAGTATTTT | CASSPRGELGTDTQYF
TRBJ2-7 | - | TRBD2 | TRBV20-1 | TGCAGTGCTGGAATGGGTAGCGGGAGCGAGCAGTACTTC | CSAGMGSGSEQYF
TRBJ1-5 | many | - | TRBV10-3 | TGTGCCATCAGTGAGTCGTCGGATAGCAATCAGCCCCAGCATTTT | CAISESSDSNQPQHF
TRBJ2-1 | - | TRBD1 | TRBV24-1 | TGTGCCACCAGTGACTTTCAGGGGACAGCCCCTACCAATTACAATGAGCAGTTCTTC | CATSDFQGTAPTNYNEQFF
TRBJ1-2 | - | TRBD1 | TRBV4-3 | TGCGCCAGCAGCCAAGAGGGCGGCAGGGGGCATATCGACTATGGCTACACCTTC | CASSQEGGRGHIDYGYTF
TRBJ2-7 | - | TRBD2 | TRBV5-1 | TGCGCCAGCAGCCTACGACTAGCGGACAATGAGCAGTACTTC | CASSLRLADNEQYF
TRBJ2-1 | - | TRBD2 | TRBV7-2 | TGTGCCAGCAGCTTAGACGGGAGGGGCTACAATGAGCAGTTCTTC | CASSLDGRGYNEQFF
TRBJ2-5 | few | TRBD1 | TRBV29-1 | TGCAGCGTTGCCGGGACAGGGGGCGAGGAGACCCAGTACTTC | CSVAGTGGEETQYF
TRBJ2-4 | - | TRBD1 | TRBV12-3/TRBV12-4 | TGTGCCAGCAGTCTCGACAGGGGAATGAACATTCAGTACTTC | CASSLDRGMNIQYF
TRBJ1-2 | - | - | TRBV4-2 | TGTGCCAGCAGCCAAGTTGTAGGGGTGGATGGCTACACCTTC | CASSQVVGVDGYTF
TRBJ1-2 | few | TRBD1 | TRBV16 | TGTGCCAGCAGCCCATACGGACAGGGGACCTATGGCTACACCTTC | CASSPYGQGTYGYTF
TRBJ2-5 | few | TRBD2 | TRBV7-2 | TGTGCCAGCAGCCCCGGGAGGTTACTCCAAGAGACCCAGTACTTC | CASSPGRLLQETQYF
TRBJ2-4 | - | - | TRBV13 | TGTGCCAGCAGCTTAAACCAGGAGGGTAGCGGTGGGGACATTCAGTACTTC | CASSLNQEGSGGDIQYF
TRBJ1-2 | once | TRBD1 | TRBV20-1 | TGCAGTGCTCGGACAGGGCTGGGTGGCTACACCTTC | CSARTGLGGYTF
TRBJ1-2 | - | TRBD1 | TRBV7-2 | TGTGCCAGCGGGATCGCAGGGGGCGCGAACTATGGCTACACCTTC | CASGIAGGANYGYTF
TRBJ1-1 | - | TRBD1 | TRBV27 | TGTGCCAGCAGAGAAACAGGGGAACCAGCTTTCTTT | CASRETGEPAFF
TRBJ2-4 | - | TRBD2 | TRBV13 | TGTGCCAGCAGCTTAGAACGGGGGGGCCGAAAAAACATTCAGTACTTC | CASSLERGGRKNIQYF
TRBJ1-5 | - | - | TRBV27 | TGTGTCAGCAGTTTAATAGGGAGCAATCAGCCCCAGCATTTT | CVSSLIGSNQPQHF
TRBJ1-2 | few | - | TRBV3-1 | TGTGCCAGCAGCCAAGCCACTCGTCTGGACTATGGCTACACCTTC | CASSQATRLDYGYTF
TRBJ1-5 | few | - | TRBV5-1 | TGCGCCAGCAGCCCCGCGGGGCAGGGTGCCGATCAGCCCCAGCATTTT | CASSPAGQGADQPQHF
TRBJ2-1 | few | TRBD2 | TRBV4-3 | TGCGCCAGCAGCCAGGCACTAGCGGGAGAGCAGTTCTTC | CASSQALAGEQFF
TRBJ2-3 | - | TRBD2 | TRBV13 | TGTGCCAGCAGCTTAGGTCTTCTAGCGGGGAACACAGATACGCAGTATTTT | CASSLGLLAGNTDTQYF
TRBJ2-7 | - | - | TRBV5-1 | TGCGCCAGCAGGAGAATAGCTTCTGGGGGCGCTGAGCAGTACTTC | CASRRIASGGAEQYF
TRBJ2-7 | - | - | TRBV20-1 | TGCAGTGCTAGACCAAGACAGGTTTTCTCCTACGAGCAGTACTTC | CSARPRQVFSYEQYF
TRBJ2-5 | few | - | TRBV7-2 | TGTGCCAGCAGCCCCCAACAGGGGGAGGGAGAGACCCAGTACTTC | CASSPQQGEGETQYF
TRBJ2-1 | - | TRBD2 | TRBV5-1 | TGCGCCAGCAGCTCTAGCGGGAGTGCCTACAATGAGCAGTTCTTC | CASSSSGSAYNEQFF
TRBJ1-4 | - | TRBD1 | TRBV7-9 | TGTGCCAGCAGGACCGGGACAGGGAATGAAAAACTGTTTTTT | CASRTGTGNEKLFF
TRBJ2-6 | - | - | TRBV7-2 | TGTGCCAGCAGCTCCTTGGGGATCACGGGGCAATTCTCTGGGGCCAACGTCCTGACTTTC | CASSSLGITGQFSGANVLTF
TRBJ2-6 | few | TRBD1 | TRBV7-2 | TGTGCCAGCAGCTTAAGCGGTCCTCTCCGGACAGGGCTACTGGGGGCCAACGTCCTGACTTTC | CASSLSGPLRTGLLGANVLTF
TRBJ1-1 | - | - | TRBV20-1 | TGCAGTGCTAGATTGGGGCCGAACACTGAAGCTTTCTTT | CSARLGPNTEAFF
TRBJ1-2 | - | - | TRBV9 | TGTGCCAGCAGCACGAGGGATTCGTTACAGGGCTACACCTTC | CASSTRDSLQGYTF
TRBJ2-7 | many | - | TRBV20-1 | TGCAGTGCTAGCGGGAGTTACGAGCAGTACTTC | CSASGSYEQYF
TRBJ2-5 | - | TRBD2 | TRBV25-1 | TGTGCCAGCAGTGAAATAGACGGGGGGGCCCGGGAGACCCAGTACTTC | CASSEIDGGARETQYF
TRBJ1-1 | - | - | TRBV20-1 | TGCAGTGCTAGAGTCCCAGAGGGGGACACTGAAGCTTTCTTT | CSARVPEGDTEAFF
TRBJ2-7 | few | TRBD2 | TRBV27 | TGTGCCAGCAGCCCATACACTAGCGGGGAGCCCCGAGAGCAGTACTTC | CASSPYTSGEPREQYF
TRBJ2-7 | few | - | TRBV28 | TGTGCCAGCACAACGGGCGGCAGCTCCTACGAGCAGTACTTC | CASTTGGSSYEQYF
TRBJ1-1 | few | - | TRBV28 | TGTGCCAGCAGTTTTTTGGGCACTGAAGCTTTCTTT | CASSFLGTEAFF
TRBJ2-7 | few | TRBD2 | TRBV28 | TGTGCCAGCACAGCGGGGAGCTACGAGCAGTACTTC | CASTAGSYEQYF
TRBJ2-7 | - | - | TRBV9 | TGTGCCAGCAGCGTAGTAAGCGACTCCTACGAGCAGTACTTC | CASSVVSDSYEQYF
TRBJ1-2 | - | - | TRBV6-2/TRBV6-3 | TGTGCCAGCAGTGACTCGTCACAACTCGGCGGCTACACCTTC | CASSDSSQLGGYTF
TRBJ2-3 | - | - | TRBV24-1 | TGTGCCACCAGTGCAGGAAGGGACACAGATACGCAGTATTTT | CATSAGRDTDTQYF
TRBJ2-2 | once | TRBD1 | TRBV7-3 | TGTGCCAGCAGCTTCCAACGGGACAGGGTGGGATCTAACACCGGGGAGCTGTTTTTT | CASSFQRDRVGSNTGELFF
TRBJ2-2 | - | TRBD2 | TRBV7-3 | TGTGCCAGCAGCTTTAGCGGGGGGGACACCGGGGAGCTGTTTTTT | CASSFSGGDTGELFF
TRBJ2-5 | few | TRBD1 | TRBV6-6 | TGTGCCAGCAGTTCGACAGGGGTGGAGACCCAGTACTTC | CASSSTGVETQYF
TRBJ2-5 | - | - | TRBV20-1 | TGCAGTGCTGCAGGGGCCCCAAAGACCCAGTACTTC | CSAAGAPKTQYF
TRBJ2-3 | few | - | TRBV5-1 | TGCGCCAGCAGCAGGGCCACAGATACGCAGTATTTT | CASSRATDTQYF